This record looks at one T cell receptor (beta chain) sequence and its context. This sample is drawn from a study of blood T cell repertoires in COVID-19. At the level of the study: Collection of acute and convalescent COVID-19 samples took place in the United States, Italy and Spain. T cells, B-cell-depleted T cells, or PBMCs provided the cDNA or gDNA that served as material.

CDR3 size: 17 residues. Germline V gene lookup returns CDR1 LGHNA and CDR2 YNFKEQ. After removal of 0 bases from V and 4 bases from J, the junction contained 8 bases not matched to a gene. Original data processing: Amplification of reference gene primers was used by the study to estimate nucleated cell counts. TCRdb's copy holds only in-frame clones and misses some; the assay was immunoSEQ multiplex PCR. That table furnishes V, J and clone size, whereas the DNA furnished D and trimming. There are 65,000 to 70,000 clones in the sample; 75% to 80% occur only once, and 5% to 6.5% lies in the top ten. The source is a woman aged 55-70 years with acute or convalescent COVID-19. The specimen was peripheral blood. This chain joins TRBV4-2 and TRBJ2-3; TRBD2 agrees at 9 bases. In DNA, the CDR3 is TGTGCCAGCAGCCAAGATCAGGCTAGCGGGGTGGCAGATACGCAGTATTTT. Amino acids: CASSQDQASGVADTQYF.